Described below is a single T cell receptor beta chain sequence and its context. What it recognizes is unknown. The J segment lost 6 bases and the V segment lost 5 bases, leaving 9 bases of the junction unmatched. CDR1 is SGHVS, CDR2 FNYEAQ, per germline. The CDR3 sequence is 15 residues long. The sample is drawn from a study of cytomegalovirus exposure and HLA in healthy donors. Study details: Genotyping of 430 or so donors showed that about 79% belonged to the Caucasian-associated ancestry cluster. Study-level results: A later analysis reportedly found fewer N-insertions in an Asian-associated ancestry cluster than the approximately 700-donor mean.

In the PCR, 60 Vbeta and 13 Jbeta primers were used. Clones were sequenced by immunoSEQ multiplex PCR, and TCRdb holds only the in-frame ones, with some missing. The table has 140,000 to 150,000 clones, more than 75% seen once. This sequence originates from a man between 40 and 49 years old in good health and CMV-seronegative. The chain has TRBV7-6 and TRBJ2-1, with TRBD1 matching over 8 bases. Source material: PBMCs. The CDR3 DNA follows: TGTGCCAGCAGCGCGCGGACAGGGACACTCAATGAGCAGTTCTTC. It yields the protein CASSARTGTLNEQFF.